This T cell receptor (beta chain) was identified during a study of blood T cell repertoires in COVID-19. Background on the study: The cDNA or gDNA used as material had been derived from T cells, B-cell-depleted T cells, or PBMCs.

Germline V gives CDR1 GTSNPN, CDR2 SVGIG (reference sequence). CDR3 length: 14 residues. The V end lost 0 bases, the J end lost 5 bases, and 13 bases lay between the germline ends. Data came from immunoSEQ multiplex PCR; TCRdb stores just in-frame clones and leaves some out. Among 220,000 or so clones, 85% to 90% were seen once, and the ten largest hold 0.85% to 0.95%. Cohort allocation depended upon clinical history that participants reported. This rearrangement joins TRBV30 to TRBJ1-1, with D tentatively TRBD1 (5 bases). The sequenced sample consisted of PBMCs or T cells enriched from blood (not recorded which). The sequence was collected from a man in his fifties or sixties who had been exposed to COVID-19. CDR3 in DNA: TGTGCCTGGAGTGTGCGCAGGGCTGAAACTGAAGCTTTCTTT. This sequence encodes CAWSVRRAETEAFF.